The 29 T cell receptor beta chains listed next were all sequenced from one sample in a study of blood T cell repertoires in COVID-19. Some clones are missing from TCRdb's copy, which holds only in-frame ones; the method was immunoSEQ multiplex PCR. In the table there are about 220,000 clones, around 91% of which are singletons. The sample comprised PBMCs or T cells enriched from blood (not recorded which). Source of these receptors: a woman aged 18-29 years in a cohort exposed to, infected with or recovered from COVID-19 (not recorded which).

The gene calls are TRBV6-5 and TRBJ1-2, with a weak D call TRBD1 (5 bases). Trimming took 2 bases from V and 6 from J, leaving 16 bases between them. This CDR3 has 15 amino acids. Germline lookup yields CDR1 MNHEY and CDR2 SVGAGI. CDR3 in DNA: TGTGCCAGCAGTTACGCTCCTGGGTCAGGGAATGGCTACACCTTC. Its protein product is CASSYAPGSGNGYTF.

This chain joins TRBV6-5 and TRBJ1-2; 10 bases map to TRBD1. The CDR3 runs 15 residues. V gave up 5 bases and J gave up 3 bases; unmatched junction bases: 6. Per the germline V gene, CDR1 is MNHEY and CDR2 is SVGAGI. The DNA of the CDR3 is TGTGCCAGCAGTATGGGACAGGGGTTTTACTATGGCTACACCTTC. It codes for CASSMGQGFYYGYTF.

V usage is TRBV2 and J usage is TRBJ1-5; 7 nucleotides align to TRBD1. The CDR3 is 14 amino acids. CDR1 SNHLY and CDR2 FYNNEI come from the germline V gene. The trim removed 6 bases at V and 7 bases at J, leaving 9 bases unmatched. The CDR3 loop reads CASRQQGNGQPQHF. The CDR3, as DNA: TGTGCCAGCAGACAACAGGGGAATGGCCAGCCCCAGCATTTT.

The chain has TRBV7-2 and TRBJ1-5; D is unclear. This CDR3 region has 13 residues. The V gene's germline CDR1 is SGHTA and CDR2 FQGNSA. V dropped 3 bases and J dropped 4 bases, with 7 bases sitting between them. The DNA for the CDR3 is TGTGCCAGCAGCTTCCGGGGTAATCAGCCCCAGCATTTT. Its protein product is CASSFRGNQPQHF.

The chain joins TRBV7-8 to TRBJ2-1; unclear D gene. Trimming took off 1 base at V and 8 bases at J, with 15 bases between the two ends. Per the germline V gene, CDR1 is SGHVS and CDR2 is FQNEAQ. The CDR3 contains 15 residues. The CDR3 region is CASSLGRGGGDEQFF. CDR3 sequence (DNA): TGTGCCAGCAGCTTAGGGCGAGGCGGCGGCGATGAGCAGTTCTTC.

The J gene is TRBJ2-1, the V gene TRBV24-1, with D possibly matching TRBD2 (6 bases). Germline-derived CDR1 and CDR2 are KGHDR and SFDVKD. The CDR3 has 14 amino acids. V lost 1 base to trimming and J lost 7 bases, with 10 bases between them. The DNA of the CDR3 is TGTGCCACCAGTGATTTAGGCGGGGTAAATGAGCAGTTCTTC. As protein: CATSDLGGVNEQFF.

The J gene is TRBJ2-7, the V gene TRBV6-5; the match to TRBD1 covers 12 bases. The CDR3 is made up of 15 amino acids. Germline loops: CDR1 MNHEY, CDR2 SVGAGI. J gave up 4 bases and V 0 bases, and 1 base lay outside the gene matches. Here the CDR3 DNA reads TGTGCCAGCAGTTACTCGGGACAGGGGGCTTACGAGCAGTACTTC. Its protein is CASSYSGQGAYEQYF.

The gene calls are TRBV2 and TRBJ2-1; 10 nucleotides align to TRBD1. Trimming removed 1 base from V and 12 bases from J; junction bases left unmatched: 6. The CDR3 is 14 residues long. Germline V gene data show CDR1 as SNHLY and CDR2 as FYNNEI. CDR3 DNA: TGTGCCAGCAGTGAAGAGACAGGGGGCAAGGCGCAGTTCTTC. Residues: CASSEETGGKAQFF.

The V call is TRBV5-4, the J call TRBJ2-7; perhaps TRBD2 as D (5 bases). The CDR3 contains 17 residues. Germline V gives CDR1 SGHNT, CDR2 YYREEE (reference sequence). Trimming took off 0 bases at V and 2 bases at J, with 18 bases between the two ends. CDR3 loop: CASSLATNLSPTYEQYF. The CDR3 nucleotides are TGTGCCAGCAGCTTGGCGACTAACCTATCTCCAACCTACGAGCAGTACTTC. Combining the CDR3 with reference TRBV5-4 and TRBJ2-7 gives the whole variable domain ETGVTQSPTHLIKTRGQQVTLRCSSQSGHNTVSWYQQALGQGPQFIFQYYREEENGRGNFPPRFSGLQFPNYSSELNVNALELDDSALYLCASSLATNLSPTYEQYFGPGTRLTVT.

This chain links TRBV10-2 with TRBJ1-2; the D is unclear. Trimming removed 8 bases at V and 6 bases at J, with 19 bases between. The CDR3 loop spans 14 amino acids. From germline, CDR1 is WSHSY and CDR2 SAAADI. This CDR3 reads CASGPDIFDDGYTF. The CDR3 DNA sequence: TGCGCCAGCGGCCCAGACATCTTCGACGATGGCTACACCTTC.

The CDR3 loop reads CASRYLFGNTEAFF. In DNA, the CDR3 is TGTGCCAGCCGCTATCTATTTGGGAACACTGAAGCTTTCTTT. The genes are TRBV2 and TRBJ1-1; no firm D call. V lost 8 bases to trimming and J lost 1 base, with 14 bases between them. The germline V gene has CDR1 SNHLY and CDR2 FYNNEI. This CDR3 has 14 residues. The full variable domain, rest sourced from reference TRBV2 and TRBJ1-1, is EPEVTQTPSHQVTQMGQEVILRCVPISNHLYFYWYRQILGQKVEFLVSFYNNEISEKSEIFDDQFSVERPDGSNFTLKIRSTKLEDSAMYFCASRYLFGNTEAFFGQGTRLTVV.

The sample holds a few counts of this clone. The chain joins TRBV14 to TRBJ2-7; D may be TRBD2 (5 bases). This CDR3 comprises 16 residues. V gave up 3 bases and J gave up 3 bases, with 18 bases separating them. Germline loops: CDR1 SGHDN, CDR2 FVKESK. For the CDR3, the DNA is TGTGCCAGCAGCCATACAGCGGACCCCCTATACTACGAGCAGTACTTC. Protein sequence: CASSHTADPLYYEQYF.

The rearrangement links TRBV5-1 to TRBJ2-3, with D perhaps TRBD2 (5 bases). Germline V gives CDR1 SGHRS, CDR2 YFSETQ. The CDR3 is 13 amino acids. V dropped 4 bases and J dropped 7 bases, with 13 bases sitting between them. The CDR3 bases are TGCGCCAGCAGCGGCCAGGAGGCAAATACGCAGTATTTT. It is translated as CASSGQEANTQYF.

V and J are TRBV2 and TRBJ2-1, with TRBD1 identical over 12 bases. V lost 6 bases, J lost 9 bases, and 6 bases stayed unmatched. CDR3 size: 14 residues. Germline assignment: CDR1 SNHLY and CDR2 FYNNEI. The CDR3: CASSRDRGLGEQFF. The CDR3 coding sequence is TGTGCCAGCAGCCGGGACAGGGGGCTCGGTGAGCAGTTCTTC.

The chain links TRBV7-9 to TRBJ1-2; weak D call: TRBD1 (5 bases). The CDR3 is made up of 14 amino acids. Germline V gene lookup returns CDR1 SEHNR and CDR2 FQNEAQ (reference sequence). V was shortened by 5 bases and J by 2 bases, with 12 bases between the two germline ends. The CDR3 protein is CASSLGATNYGYTF. The DNA of the CDR3 is TGTGCCAGCAGCCTAGGGGCGACAAACTATGGCTACACCTTC. The whole variable domain, filled in from reference TRBV7-9 and TRBJ1-2, reads DTGVSQNPRHKITKRGQNVTFRCDPISEHNRLYWYRQTLGQGPEFLTYFQNEAQLEKSRLLSDRFSAERPKGSFSTLEIQRTEQGDSAMYLCASSLGATNYGYTFGSGTRLTVV.

V gene TRBV11-2 combines with J gene TRBJ2-3, with 12 positions matching TRBD2. CDR3 size: 19 residues. With 5 bases clipped from V and 0 bases from J, the junction kept 12 bases outside the gene matches. Germline V CDR1 and CDR2: SGHAT, FQNNGV. The CDR3 spells CASSPLTSGGPLSTDTQYF. DNA of the CDR3: TGTGCCAGCAGCCCCTTGACTAGCGGGGGTCCTTTGAGCACAGATACGCAGTATTTT.

V and J are TRBV9 and TRBJ2-3; TRBD1 is a possible D gene (6 bases). Between the trimmed V and J ends, which lost 3 bases and 2 bases, there was a span of 19 bases. The CDR3 has 17 amino acids. Germline V gene data show CDR1 as SGDLS and CDR2 as YYNGEE. DNA of the CDR3: TGTGCCAGCAGCGGGACAGCAACTTCTTCCGCCACAGATACGCAGTATTTT. This codes for CASSGTATSSATDTQYF.

The chain uses TRBV19 and TRBJ1-1; 7 bases are shared with TRBD1. The trim removed 6 bases at V and 1 base at J, leaving 8 bases unmatched. The CDR3 is 15 residues long. Germline assignment: CDR1 LNHDA and CDR2 SQIVND (reference sequence). The CDR3 sequence is CASSSPGTENTEAFF. DNA for the CDR3: TGTGCCAGTAGCTCCCCCGGGACAGAGAACACTGAAGCTTTCTTT.

This chain uses TRBV19 with TRBJ1-1, with D possibly being TRBD1 (6 bases). Trimming shortened V by 8 bases and J by 3 bases, and 16 bases separated the two germline ends. The CDR3 runs 14 residues. The germline CDR1 and CDR2 sequences are LNHDA and SQIVND (reference sequence). CDR3: CASCHYREHTEAFF. The CDR3 nucleotides read TGTGCCAGTTGCCATTACAGGGAACACACTGAAGCTTTCTTT.

The V call is TRBV19, the J call TRBJ1-1; 9 bases fit TRBD1. Germline V CDR1 and CDR2: LNHDA, SQIVND (reference sequence). This CDR3 spans 13 amino acids. The V gene end was trimmed by 5 bases and the J gene end by 12 bases; junction bases not matched to a gene: 10. The CDR3 nucleotides are TGTGCCAGTAGTCCTACACCGGGACAGGGAACTTTCTTT. Its translation: CASSPTPGQGTFF.

The rearrangement links TRBV28 to TRBJ1-5; D call uncertain. V lost 3 bases, J lost 8 bases, and 17 bases lay in between. This CDR3 has 15 residues. Germline V lookup: CDR1 MDHEN, CDR2 SYDVKM. CDR3 bases: TGTGCCAGCAGTTTCTTGGTCACTGGTAATAAGCCCCAGCATTTT. Encoded protein: CASSFLVTGNKPQHF.

This rearrangement joins TRBV7-2 to TRBJ2-7, with TRBD1 identical over 7 bases. Trimming at V came to 4 bases and at J to 0 bases, leaving 6 bases not matched to a gene. This CDR3 spans 15 amino acids. Germline V gives CDR1 SGHTA, CDR2 FQGNSA. This CDR3 is CASSSTRDSSYEQYF. CDR3 DNA: TGTGCCAGCAGCTCTACACGGGACAGCTCCTACGAGCAGTACTTC.

V gene TRBV11-2 combines with J gene TRBJ1-6, with D maybe TRBD1 (6 bases). The germline V gene encodes CDR1 SGHAT and CDR2 FQNNGV. This CDR3 region has 12 residues. The V gene lost 3 bases and the J gene lost 16 bases, with 13 bases spanning the gap. CDR3 sequence reads: CASSLEQGTLHF. DNA for the CDR3: TGTGCCAGCAGCTTGGAACAGGGAACTCTCCACTTT.

CDR3 bases: TGCAGCGTCCTTAGTGGGACAGGGAAGTACTTC. Translation: CSVLSGTGKYF. The chain combines TRBV29-1 with TRBJ2-7; TRBD1 agrees at 9 bases. Germline V gene lookup returns CDR1 SQVTM and CDR2 ANQGSEA. This CDR3 region has 11 residues. Trimming at V came to 6 bases and at J to 11 bases, leaving 8 bases not matched to a gene.

This chain links TRBV28 with TRBJ2-2, with 7 bases lining up with TRBD1. J gave up 8 bases and V 5 bases, and 14 bases lay outside the gene matches. The CDR3 consists of 16 residues. Germline V gene sequence: CDR1 MDHEN, CDR2 SYDVKM. CDR3 bases: TGTGCCAGCAGTCCCATTGACAGGGTTCGTGTGGGGGAGCTGTTTTTT. Amino acids: CASSPIDRVRVGELFF.

V gene TRBV14 combines with J gene TRBJ2-1; D perhaps matches TRBD2 (6 bases). The CDR3 covers 15 residues. Trimming stripped 4 bases from V and 2 bases from J, with 12 bases between. Germline V gives CDR1 SGHDN, CDR2 FVKESK. The CDR3 DNA follows: TGTGCCAGCAGCCCCCGGGACTTCGCCTACAATGAGCAGTTCTTC. It specifies CASSPRDFAYNEQFF.

The rearrangement joins TRBV21-1 to TRBJ2-7; TRBD1 reflects the table's D call only, with no check against the DNA. TRBV21-1 is annotated as a pseudogene. The CDR3 is made up of 12 amino acids. As DNA, the CDR3 is TGTGCCAGCAGCTCGGGACATACCGAGCAGTACTTC. Residues: CASSSGHTEQYF.

The chain has TRBV11-2 and TRBJ2-3; D is unresolved. V was cut by 3 bases and J by 4 bases, with 17 bases left in between. The CDR3 has 16 residues. CDR1 SGHAT and CDR2 FQNNGV come from the germline V gene. The CDR3 is CASSFEPSARADTQYF. The CDR3 nucleotides are TGTGCCAGCAGCTTTGAGCCCTCAGCTCGGGCAGATACGCAGTATTTT.

This clone came up once. The rearrangement joins TRBV24-1 to TRBJ2-1; 9 bases map to TRBD2. The CDR3 length is 16 residues. V gave up 3 bases and J gave up 4 bases; unmatched junction bases: 6. In germline, CDR1 is KGHDR, CDR2 SFDVKD. The CDR3 DNA sequence: TGTGCCACCAGTGATGACCTAGCGGGGCATTACAATGAGCAGTTCTTC. Amino acid sequence: CATSDDLAGHYNEQFF.